A selection of T cell receptor beta chains follows, all from one sample in a study of T cells after yellow fever vaccination. MiXCR, applied by TCRdb to the 5' RACE reads, yields one record per CDR3 protein. The sample lists approximately 70,000 distinct CDR3 sequences, about 6.5% occurring once. The starting material was CD8+ T cells sorted from PBMCs, obtained around 45 days after the first yellow fever vaccination. These receptor sequences come from a young man who received the YFV17D yellow fever vaccine. CDR3s include the opening cysteine and the closing phenylalanine or tryptophan. The D gene is left open where the match is weak. Only part of the rows carry a size: once, few, many, or a class if the clone is expanded.

TGCGCCAGCAGCGCCGCGGGACACCCCTACGAGCAGTACTTC,CASSAAGHPYEQYF,TRBJ2-7,-,TRBV10-1,many
TGTGCTAGTGGTTTGGTAAAGATTTTAGGGAAGAGGGGCCAAGAGACCCAGTACTTC,CASGLVKILGKRGQETQYF,TRBJ2-5,-,TRBV12-5,-
TGCAGTGCTAGAGAGGGAGTGAGCGGGGAGCTGTTTTTT,CSAREGVSGELFF,TRBJ2-2,-,TRBV20-1,many
TGTGCCAGCAGTTACCTCGGGGGACCTCAGCCCCAGCATTTT,CASSYLGGPQPQHF,TRBJ1-5,-,TRBV6-5,-
TGCGCCAGCAGTAAAGACAGATATAGCAATCAGCCCCAGCATTTT,CASSKDRYSNQPQHF,TRBJ1-5,-,TRBV10-1,few
TGCAGTGCACCCGACAGAAGAGACAATGAGCAGTTCTTC,CSAPDRRDNEQFF,TRBJ2-1,-,TRBV20-1,many
TGCAGCGTTGATTGGACTTTAGGCGAGAACACTGAAGCTTTCTTT,CSVDWTLGENTEAFF,TRBJ1-1,-,TRBV29-1,many
TGCAGCGTTGTAGTCCGGACGGGTACGCAGTATTTT,CSVVVRTGTQYF,TRBJ2-3,-,TRBV29-1,many
TGCGCCAGCAGCCAAGATACAGGGGGCTACGAGCAGTACTTC,CASSQDTGGYEQYF,TRBJ2-7,TRBD1,TRBV4-3,many
TGTGCCAGCAGCTTCGGGAGGAATGAGCAGTTCTTC,CASSFGRNEQFF,TRBJ2-1,TRBD2,TRBV11-2,few
TGTGCCAGCAGTATACCAGGGGGCGCGGGGGATGAGCAGTTCTTC,CASSIPGGAGDEQFF,TRBJ2-1,-,TRBV12-3/TRBV12-4,many
TGCGCCAGCAGCCCGGGGACAGGGGGGCGAGATACGCAGTATTTT,CASSPGTGGRDTQYF,TRBJ2-3,TRBD1,TRBV4-3,many
TGTGCCAGCAGCTTTGGGGGCAACTCCTACGAGCAGTACTTC,CASSFGGNSYEQYF,TRBJ2-7,-,TRBV7-2,many
TGCGCCAGCAGCCAAGACAGCGACTCTGGAAACACCATATATTTT,CASSQDSDSGNTIYF,TRBJ1-3,-,TRBV5-1,few
TGTGCCAGCAGCTTTTACGCAGGACTAGCGGGGTCGAACACCGGGGAGCTGTTTTTT,CASSFYAGLAGSNTGELFF,TRBJ2-2,TRBD2,TRBV5-4,many
TGCAGTGCTAGTTGTTTTAGACGGTGGTACAATGAGCAGTTCTTC,CSASCFRRWYNEQFF,TRBJ2-1,-,TRBV20-1,many
TGTGCCAGCAGCTCGACCGACAGGGGGGACCCCTACGAGCAGTACTTC,CASSSTDRGDPYEQYF,TRBJ2-7,TRBD1,TRBV5-5,many
TGTGCCACCAGCAGAGTTCTTGCCGCGGTGAATGAGCAGTTCTTC,CATSRVLAAVNEQFF,TRBJ2-1,-,TRBV15,many
TGTGCCAGTAGTGAGAGAGCCACCGGGGAGCTGTTTTTT,CASSERATGELFF,TRBJ2-2,-,TRBV19,few
TGTGCCAGCAGCCCGGTTCTGGCCTATGGCTACACCTTC,CASSPVLAYGYTF,TRBJ1-2,-,TRBV12-3/TRBV12-4,many
TGCGCCAGCAGGGTTTCCCTAATGTCTGAAGCTTTCTTT,CASRVSLMSEAFF,TRBJ1-1,-,TRBV10-2,many
TGTGCCAGCAGCTTGGAACACGCGAGCGAGCAGTACTTC,CASSLEHASEQYF,TRBJ2-7,-,TRBV5-4,many
TGCGCCAGCAGCCAAGCGGTTCTAGCGGGGGGAACAGATACGCAGTATTTT,CASSQAVLAGGTDTQYF,TRBJ2-3,TRBD2,TRBV4-1,many
TGTGCCATCAGCCGGGAAAGCACAGGCTCCTACAATGAGCAGTTCTTC,CAISRESTGSYNEQFF,TRBJ2-1,-,TRBV10-3,many
TGCGCCAGCAGCCGGGGACAGACAACCGGGGAGACCCAGTACTTC,CASSRGQTTGETQYF,TRBJ2-5,TRBD1,TRBV5-1,many
TGCAGTGCTAATAAGGGGGGCCTCTATGGCTACACCTTC,CSANKGGLYGYTF,TRBJ1-2,-,TRBV20-1,many
TGCGCCAGCAGCAACCGGGCCTGGAGGTTGTTAAGGACTGAAGCTTTCTTT,CASSNRAWRLLRTEAFF,TRBJ1-1,-,TRBV4-1,few
TGCGCCAGCAGCCACAAACAGGGGGCTAGTGGCTACACCTTC,CASSHKQGASGYTF,TRBJ1-2,TRBD1,TRBV4-1,many
TGTGCCAGCAGCCTTAGCGGGGGGGCCCCCTACAATGAGCAGTTCTTC,CASSLSGGAPYNEQFF,TRBJ2-1,TRBD2,TRBV27,few
TGCGCCAGCAGCCAAGCTCCAGGGGAGAACACTGAAGCTTTCTTT,CASSQAPGENTEAFF,TRBJ1-1,-,TRBV4-1,-
TGTGCCAGCAGTTTTCAGGGCGGGACAGATACGCAGTATTTT,CASSFQGGTDTQYF,TRBJ2-3,-,TRBV12-3/TRBV12-4,few
TGTGCCAGCAGCCCCCGGCGGGTTGTCGGGGGCCGTGGCTACACCTTC,CASSPRRVVGGRGYTF,TRBJ1-2,-,TRBV5-6,-
TGTGCCAGCAGCTCGGATACTGAAGCTTTCTTT,CASSSDTEAFF,TRBJ1-1,-,TRBV7-2,many
TGCGCCAGCAGCCAAACCGATACCGGGGAGCTGTTTTTT,CASSQTDTGELFF,TRBJ2-2,-,TRBV4-1,medium-sized
TGTGCCAGCACCCTCACTAGCGGGGGCCCCTCCTACAATGAGCAGTTCTTC,CASTLTSGGPSYNEQFF,TRBJ2-1,TRBD2,TRBV7-8,-
TGCAGTGCTAGCGGACAGGGAACCTCATACAATGAGCAGTTCTTC,CSASGQGTSYNEQFF,TRBJ2-1,TRBD1,TRBV20-1,many
TGTGCCAGCAGTGAGGAGGCTGGGAGCAATCAGCCCCAGCATTTT,CASSEEAGSNQPQHF,TRBJ1-5,-,TRBV2,-
TGTGCCAGCAGCCCATTCGGGACAGGGGGAATTATGAAGACCCAGTACTTC,CASSPFGTGGIMKTQYF,TRBJ2-5,TRBD1,TRBV7-8,-
TGTGCCAGCAGTGGGGTCTTGGGGGTGCACCAAGAGACCCAGTACTTC,CASSGVLGVHQETQYF,TRBJ2-5,-,TRBV2,many
TGCAGCGTTGAGGGCATAGCGGGGGGGATCGGAGATACGCAGTATTTT,CSVEGIAGGIGDTQYF,TRBJ2-3,TRBD2,TRBV29-1,-
TGCGCCAGCAGAAGCGGGGGGGACTCCTACGAGCAGTACTTC,CASRSGGDSYEQYF,TRBJ2-7,TRBD2,TRBV5-1,many